The 22 T cell receptor beta chains given below trace back to one sample, sequenced in a study of T cells expressing NK-cell markers (dated by TCRdb to the early 2020s). Libraries were prepared through 5' RACE. The instrument given in TCRdb is Illumina HiSeq 2000. Reads reprocessed by TCRdb are summarized as one entry per CDR3 protein sequence, and DNA is absent. This sample's table lists 350,000 to 500,000 distinct CDR3 sequences. About 7.1% of the sample rests with the top ten. Sequenced material: blood T cells: a sorted CD56 or NKG2C T cell subset, CD4+ or CD8+ T cells, or bulk PBMC T cells (not recorded which). The receptors were sampled from a woman aged 18 to 75 in good health.

The chain uses TRBV21-1 and TRBJ2-7; TCRdb picks TRBD1, but there is no DNA to check that call. TRBV21-1 is an annotated pseudogene. The CDR3 consists of 15 residues. Here the CDR3 reads CASSKRGRSSYEQYF.

The chain employs TRBV5-1 and TRBJ2-3; TCRdb's D gene call, TRBD1, goes unchecked for lack of DNA. Germline CDR1 SGHRS, CDR2 YFSETQ. There are 14 residues in the CDR3. CDR3 amino acids: CASKQGENTDTQYF.

The chain recombines TRBV20-1 with TRBJ2-2. The CDR3 has 13 residues. From germline, CDR1 is DFQATT and CDR2 SNEGSKA (reference sequence). This CDR3 reads CSARAGNTGELFF.

The genes are TRBV25-1 and TRBJ1-1. Germline loops: CDR1 MGHDK, CDR2 SYGVNS. This CDR3 is 15 amino acids long. CDR3 protein: CASGREGALRTEAFF.

The V gene is TRBV7-2, the J gene TRBJ2-3. Germline-derived CDR1 and CDR2 are SGHTA and FQGNSA. This CDR3 spans 15 amino acids. CDR3 loop: CASSLVSRSTDTQYF.

This chain joins TRBV20-1 and TRBJ2-1. Germline V gene sequence: CDR1 DFQATT, CDR2 SNEGSKA (reference sequence). This CDR3 has 11 amino acids. CDR3 loop: CSARDRYEQFF.

The chain recombines TRBV5-5 with TRBJ2-7; TCRdb designates TRBD1, a call that cannot be tested without DNA. The germline V gene encodes CDR1 SGHKS and CDR2 YYEKEE (reference sequence). CDR3 length: 14 amino acids. The CDR3 sequence: CASSLPSGTTEQYF.

The chain links TRBV7-2 to TRBJ2-5; the TRBD2 assignment by TCRdb is unverifiable without DNA. The CDR3 sequence is 15 residues long. The germline gives CDR1 SGHTA, CDR2 FQGNSA. The CDR3 sequence: CASSSRRLAGETQYF.

This chain uses TRBV12-3 or TRBV12-4 with TRBJ2-5; the D gene TCRdb calls, TRBD2, cannot be checked with no DNA. The CDR3 is made up of 13 amino acids. The CDR3 protein is CASSLGVRGTQYF.

The J gene is TRBJ2-5, the V gene TRBV12-3 or TRBV12-4; TCRdb calls TRBD1, which cannot be checked without DNA. This CDR3 comprises 14 residues. The CDR3 loop is CASRARNLKETQYF.

The chain uses TRBV11-2 and TRBJ1-5. The CDR3 length is 16 residues. Germline V gene data show CDR1 as SGHAT and CDR2 as FQNNGV. CDR3 protein: CASSLIIGKGNQPQHF.

The chain couples TRBV2 to TRBJ1-1; TCRdb indicates TRBD1, and absent DNA this call remains unverified. The CDR3 is 11 amino acids. Germline V gene lookup returns CDR1 SNHLY and CDR2 FYNNEI. The CDR3 sequence is CASSVSREAFF.

This chain connects TRBV6-1 to TRBJ1-4. Germline V CDR1 and CDR2: MNHNS, SASEGT. The CDR3 is made up of 15 amino acids. CDR3 loop: CASTNKDGFNEKLFF.

This rearrangement joins TRBV15 to TRBJ2-7; TCRdb's D gene call, TRBD1, goes unchecked for lack of DNA. The CDR3 spans 19 residues. Germline CDR1 LNHNV, CDR2 YYDKDF (reference sequence). CDR3 amino acids: CATSRDPVRPRRSSDEQYF.

This sequence joins TRBV9 and TRBJ2-2; TCRdb picks TRBD2, but there is no DNA to check that call. Germline loops: CDR1 SGDLS, CDR2 YYNGEE. The CDR3 consists of 17 residues. The CDR3 reads CASSALSGRAKAGELFF. The variable domain in full, completed from reference TRBV9 and TRBJ2-2, reads DSGVTQTPKHLITATGQRVTLRCSPRSGDLSVYWYQQSLDQGLQFLIQYYNGEERAKGNILERFSAQQFPDLHSELNLSSLELGDSALYFCASSALSGRAKAGELFFGEGSRLTVL.

The chain is built from TRBV7-7 and TRBJ2-2. The CDR3 is made up of 16 amino acids. The germline gives CDR1 SSHAT, CDR2 FNYEAQ (reference sequence). CDR3 in amino acids: CASSFSGGANTGELFF.

The genes are TRBV2 and TRBJ1-5. The germline V gene has CDR1 SNHLY and CDR2 FYNNEI. The CDR3 length is 14 residues. This CDR3 is CASSETQGNQPQHF. Looking up the rest from reference TRBV2 and TRBJ1-5 gives the full variable domain: EPEVTQTPSHQVTQMGQEVILRCVPISNHLYFYWYRQILGQKVEFLVSFYNNEISEKSEIFDDQFSVERPDGSNFTLKIRSTKLEDSAMYFCASSETQGNQPQHFGDGTRLSIL.

The rearrangement uses TRBV25-1 and TRBJ1-6; TCRdb proposes TRBD1, but this gene call is untestable without DNA. Germline CDR1 MGHDK, CDR2 SYGVNS. The CDR3 runs to 15 residues. The CDR3 loop is CASTPGTGNNSPLHF.

The CDR3 reads CASSRGRTNTGELFF. The chain carries TRBV3-1 and TRBJ2-2; TCRdb's assignment of TRBD1 cannot be checked, as there is no DNA. This CDR3 has 15 amino acids. Germline V gives CDR1 LGHDT, CDR2 YNNKEL (reference sequence). Filled out from reference TRBV3-1 and TRBJ2-2, the complete variable domain reads DTAVSQTPKYLVTQMGNDKSIKCEQNLGHDTMYWYKQDSKKFLKIMFSYNNKELIINETVPNRFSPKSPDKAHLNLHINSLELGDSAVYFCASSRGRTNTGELFFGEGSRLTVL.

The rearrangement uses TRBV5-1 and TRBJ2-3; TCRdb's D call, TRBD1, is unchecked because there is no DNA. Germline CDR1 is SGHRS and CDR2 is YFSETQ. CDR3 length equals 15 residues. This CDR3 reads CASSLDVRGTDTQYF. Looking up the rest from reference TRBV5-1 and TRBJ2-3 gives the full variable domain: KAGVTQTPRYLIKTRGQQVTLSCSPISGHRSVSWYQQTPGQGLQFLFEYFSETQRNKGNFPGRFSGRQFSNSRSEMNVSTLELGDSALYLCASSLDVRGTDTQYFGPGTRLTVL.

This chain connects TRBV27 to TRBJ2-7; TCRdb picks TRBD2, but there is no DNA to check that call. The CDR3 runs 17 residues. From germline, CDR1 is MNHEY and CDR2 SMNVEV (reference sequence). The CDR3 reads CASSLFYGTSGSYEQYF.

This chain links TRBV24-1 with TRBJ2-5; there is no DNA to check the TCRdb D call of TRBD1. Per the germline V gene, CDR1 is KGHDR and CDR2 is SFDVKD. The CDR3 consists of 17 residues. This chain's CDR3 is CATSDLLGGTNQETQYF.